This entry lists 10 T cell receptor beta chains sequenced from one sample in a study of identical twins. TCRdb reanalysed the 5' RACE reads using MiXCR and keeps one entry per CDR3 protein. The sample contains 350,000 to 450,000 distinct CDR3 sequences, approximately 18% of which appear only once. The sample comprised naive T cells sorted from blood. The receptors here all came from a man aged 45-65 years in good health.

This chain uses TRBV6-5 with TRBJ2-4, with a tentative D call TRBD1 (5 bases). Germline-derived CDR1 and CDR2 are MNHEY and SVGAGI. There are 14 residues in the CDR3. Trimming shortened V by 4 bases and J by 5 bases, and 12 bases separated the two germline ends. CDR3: CASSLTDGENIQYF. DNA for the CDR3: TGTGCCAGCAGTTTGACAGATGGGGAAAACATTCAGTACTTC.

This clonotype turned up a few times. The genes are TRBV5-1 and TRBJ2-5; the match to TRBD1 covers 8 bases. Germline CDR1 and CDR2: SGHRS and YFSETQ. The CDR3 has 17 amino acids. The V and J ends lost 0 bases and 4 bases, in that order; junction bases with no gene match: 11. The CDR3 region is CASSLGGTGGGRETQYF. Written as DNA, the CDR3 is TGCGCCAGCAGCTTGGGAGGGACAGGTGGGGGCCGAGAGACCCAGTACTTC.

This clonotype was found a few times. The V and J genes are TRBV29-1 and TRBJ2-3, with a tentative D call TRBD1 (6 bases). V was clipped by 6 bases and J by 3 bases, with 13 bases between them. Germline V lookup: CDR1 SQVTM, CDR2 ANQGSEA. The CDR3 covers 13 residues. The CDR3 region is CSVAGDRTDTQYF. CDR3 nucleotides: TGCAGCGTCGCCGGTGACAGGACAGATACGCAGTATTTT.

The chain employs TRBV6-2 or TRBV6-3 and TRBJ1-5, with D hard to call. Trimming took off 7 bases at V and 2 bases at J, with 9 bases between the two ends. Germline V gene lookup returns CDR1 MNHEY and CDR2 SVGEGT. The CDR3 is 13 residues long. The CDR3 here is CASTDGGNQPQHF. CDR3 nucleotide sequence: TGTGCCAGCACCGACGGGGGCAATCAGCCCCAGCATTTT.

CDR3 sequence: CSVDRGYNNEQFF. Written as DNA, the CDR3 is TGCAGCGTTGACAGGGGCTATAACAATGAGCAGTTCTTC. The chain uses TRBV29-1 and TRBJ2-1, with D possibly TRBD1 on 6 matching bases. Germline-derived CDR1 and CDR2 are SQVTM and ANQGSEA. This CDR3 region has 13 residues. Trimming removed 3 bases at V and 5 bases at J, with 11 bases between.

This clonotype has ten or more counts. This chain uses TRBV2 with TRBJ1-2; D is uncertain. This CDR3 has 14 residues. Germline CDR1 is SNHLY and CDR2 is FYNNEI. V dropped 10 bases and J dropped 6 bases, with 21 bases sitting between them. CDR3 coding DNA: TGTGCCACCCTCAAGTGGAGGGAAGTAGATGGCTACACCTTC. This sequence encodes CATLKWREVDGYTF.

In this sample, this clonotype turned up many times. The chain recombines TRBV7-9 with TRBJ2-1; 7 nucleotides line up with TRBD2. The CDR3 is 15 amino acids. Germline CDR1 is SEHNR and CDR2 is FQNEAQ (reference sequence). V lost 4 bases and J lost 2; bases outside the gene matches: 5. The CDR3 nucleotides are TGTGCCAGCAGCTCCGGGGGGAGTCCCTACAATGAGCAGTTCTTC. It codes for CASSSGGSPYNEQFF.

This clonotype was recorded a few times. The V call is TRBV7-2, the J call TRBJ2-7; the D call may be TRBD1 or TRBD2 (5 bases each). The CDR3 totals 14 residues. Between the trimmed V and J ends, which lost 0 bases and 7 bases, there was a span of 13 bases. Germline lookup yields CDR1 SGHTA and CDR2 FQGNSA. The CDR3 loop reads CASSLARAGYEQYF. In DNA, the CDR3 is TGTGCCAGCAGCTTAGCGCGGGCAGGGTATGAGCAGTACTTC.

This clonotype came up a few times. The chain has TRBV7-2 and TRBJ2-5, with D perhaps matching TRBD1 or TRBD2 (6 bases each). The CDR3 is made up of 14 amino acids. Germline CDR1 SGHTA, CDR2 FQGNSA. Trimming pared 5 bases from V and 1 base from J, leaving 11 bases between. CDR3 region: CASSIGGGQETQYF. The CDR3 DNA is TGTGCCAGCAGCATCGGGGGCGGCCAAGAGACCCAGTACTTC. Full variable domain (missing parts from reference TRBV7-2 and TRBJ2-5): GAGVSQSPSNKVTEKGKDVELRCDPISGHTALYWYRQSLGQGLEFLIYFQGNSAPDKSGLPSDRFSAERTGGSVSTLTIQRTQQEDSAVYLCASSIGGGQETQYFGPGTRLLVL.

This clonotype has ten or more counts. CDR3 nucleotides: TGTGCCAGCAGAACCACAACAGACAGGGTTCCCTACGAGCAGTACTTC. This translates into CASRTTTDRVPYEQYF. The V and J genes are TRBV6-2 or TRBV6-3 and TRBJ2-7; 7 bases are shared with TRBD1. Per the germline V gene, CDR1 is MNHEY and CDR2 is SVGEGT. This CDR3 comprises 16 residues. The trim removed 6 bases at V and 2 bases at J, leaving 13 bases unmatched.